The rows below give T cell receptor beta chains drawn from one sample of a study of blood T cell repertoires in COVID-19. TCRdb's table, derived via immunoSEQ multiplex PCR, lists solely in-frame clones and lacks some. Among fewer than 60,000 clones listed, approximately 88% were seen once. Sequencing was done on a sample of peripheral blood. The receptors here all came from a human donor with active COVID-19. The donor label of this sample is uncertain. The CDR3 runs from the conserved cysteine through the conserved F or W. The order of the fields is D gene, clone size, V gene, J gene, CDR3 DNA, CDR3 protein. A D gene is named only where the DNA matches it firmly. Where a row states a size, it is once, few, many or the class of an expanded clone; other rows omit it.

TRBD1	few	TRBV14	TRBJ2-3	TGTGCCAGCAGCCAAGATCAAGTTGGGGACAGTCCTTTTTCAGATACGCAGTATTTT	CASSQDQVGDSPFSDTQYF
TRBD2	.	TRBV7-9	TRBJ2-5	TGTGCCAGCAGCCCCAGGACTAGCGGAGCCCCCCTGGGTGAGACCCAGTACTTC	CASSPRTSGAPLGETQYF
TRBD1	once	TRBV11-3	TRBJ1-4	TGTGCCACGGGACAGGGGAATGAAAAACTGTTTTTT	CATGQGNEKLFF
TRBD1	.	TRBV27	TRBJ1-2	TGTGCCAGCGGACAGGGAGATTTTTATGGCTACACCTTC	CASGQGDFYGYTF
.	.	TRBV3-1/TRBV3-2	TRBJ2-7	TGTGCCAGCAGATTGGGGAGGAGGGGCGGCGAGCAGTACTTC	CASRLGRRGGEQYF
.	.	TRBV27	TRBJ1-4	TGTGCCAGCAGTTCACCCGGGACGGGAGTTGGAAAACTGTTTTTT	CASSSPGTGVGKLFF
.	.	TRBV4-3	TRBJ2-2	TGCGCCAGCAGCCAGGGACTGCCCAGGGGGGAGCTGTTTTTT	CASSQGLPRGELFF
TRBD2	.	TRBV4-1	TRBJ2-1	TGCGCCAGCAGCCAACCAACTAGCGGGAGGGGGAATGAGCAGTTCTTC	CASSQPTSGRGNEQFF
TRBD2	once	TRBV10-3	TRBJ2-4	TGTGCCATCAGTGACATCGGGGGGGCCATAAACATTCAGTACTTC	CAISDIGGAINIQYF
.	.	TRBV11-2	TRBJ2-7	TGTGCCAGCACCCGGACTGCCGGGCCTCTGGAAGAGCAGTACTTC	CASTRTAGPLEEQYF
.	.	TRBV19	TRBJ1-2	TGTGCCAGTAGTATCCGAGACAGCAGAAACTATGGCTACACCTTC	CASSIRDSRNYGYTF
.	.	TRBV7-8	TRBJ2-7	TGTGCCAGCAGCTTGGGGCAGACTCCCTACGAGCAGTACTTC	CASSLGQTPYEQYF
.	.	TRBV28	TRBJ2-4	TGTGCCACGAGGAGTGCTAAGAACATTCAGTACTTC	CATRSAKNIQYF
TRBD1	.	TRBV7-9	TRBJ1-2	TGTGCCAGCAGCTTAGGGACAGGTGGGCTCTTGATAGCTAACTATGGCTACACCTTC	CASSLGTGGLLIANYGYTF
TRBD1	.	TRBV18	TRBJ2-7	TGTGCCAGCTCCCCGGGTTTGGACAGGGGGCGAGAGCAGTACTTC	CASSPGLDRGREQYF
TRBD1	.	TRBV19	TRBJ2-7	TGTGCCAGTGGTACGAGGACAGGGGTTGTCGGGCAGTACTTC	CASGTRTGVVGQYF
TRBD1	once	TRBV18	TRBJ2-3	TGTGCCAGCTCACTACAGGGGGCTTCAGATACGCAGTATTTT	CASSLQGASDTQYF
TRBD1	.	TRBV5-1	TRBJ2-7	TGCGCCAGCAGCTTACGGGACAGCTTAGAGCAGTACTTC	CASSLRDSLEQYF
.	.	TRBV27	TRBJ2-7	TGTGCCAGCAGTTTATCCAATACTTTTTACGAGCAGTACTTC	CASSLSNTFYEQYF
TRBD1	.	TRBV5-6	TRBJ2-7	TGTGCCAGCAGCTGGACGGGACAGCCTTCCTACGAGCAGTACTTC	CASSWTGQPSYEQYF
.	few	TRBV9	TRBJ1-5	TGTGCCAGCAGTCGGTCAGGGAATAGCAATCAGCCCCAGCATTTT	CASSRSGNSNQPQHF
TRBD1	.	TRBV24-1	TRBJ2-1	TGTGCCACCAGTGATTCTCCCACGGGACAGGTCTACAATGAGCAGTTCTTC	CATSDSPTGQVYNEQFF
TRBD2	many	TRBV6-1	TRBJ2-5	TGTGCCAGCAGTGAAGTCAGCGGGGGGGCGGAGACCCAGTACTTC	CASSEVSGGAETQYF
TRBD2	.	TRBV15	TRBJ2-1	TGTGCCACCAGCAGAGATGCGGGAGTCGGCTACAATGAGCAGTTCTTC	CATSRDAGVGYNEQFF
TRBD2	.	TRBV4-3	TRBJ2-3	TGCGCCAGCAGCCAAGGTCCTAGCGGAACAGATACGCAGTATTTT	CASSQGPSGTDTQYF
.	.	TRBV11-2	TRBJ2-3	TGTGCCAGCAGCTTAGGCCGGGGCACAGATACGCAGTATTTT	CASSLGRGTDTQYF
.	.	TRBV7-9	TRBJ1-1	TGTGCCAGCAGCTCGGGACAAGGGCAGGGTACAGCTTTCTTT	CASSSGQGQGTAFF
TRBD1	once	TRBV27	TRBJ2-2	TGTGCCAGCCGACAGGGGGTGAACGCCGGGGAGCTGTTTTTT	CASRQGVNAGELFF
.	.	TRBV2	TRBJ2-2	TGTGCCAGCAGGTACCTAGACAGGTTCACCGGGGAGCTGTTTTTT	CASRYLDRFTGELFF
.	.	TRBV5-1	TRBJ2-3	TGCGCCAGCGCCAGGGGCTCCTACACAGATACGCAGTATTTT	CASARGSYTDTQYF
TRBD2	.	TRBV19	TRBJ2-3	TGTGCCAGTAGTATGGCGGCTAGCGGGAGGGGGTTCACAGATACGCAGTATTTT	CASSMAASGRGFTDTQYF
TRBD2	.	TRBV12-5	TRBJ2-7	TGTGCTAGTGGTCTCCTCCTGGGAGGGTTTGACGAGCAGTACTTC	CASGLLLGGFDEQYF
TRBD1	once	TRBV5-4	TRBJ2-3	TGTGCCAGCAGCTTGGCCGGACTCGGACAGGTCGGGGCAGATACGCAGTATTTT	CASSLAGLGQVGADTQYF
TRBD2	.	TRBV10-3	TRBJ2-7	TGTGCCATAAAGGGACTAGTCGGCGAGCAGTACTTC	CAIKGLVGEQYF
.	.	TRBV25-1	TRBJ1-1	TGTGCCAGCAGTGAATCGCGTCCCGAGGACACTGAAGCTTTCTTT	CASSESRPEDTEAFF
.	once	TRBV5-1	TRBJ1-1	TGCGCCAGCAGGTGGGGGGAAAACACTGAAGCTTTCTTT	CASRWGENTEAFF
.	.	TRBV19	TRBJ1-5	TGTGCCAGTAGTATAGGAGGGACACGAACTTTCAATCAGCCCCAGCATTTT	CASSIGGTRTFNQPQHF
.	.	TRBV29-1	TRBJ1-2	TGCAGCGTTGAACCGGGTTTTGGCTATGGCTACACCTTC	CSVEPGFGYGYTF
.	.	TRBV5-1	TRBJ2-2	TGCGCCAGCAGCCCCGGGACTGCGAACACCGGGGAGCTGTTTTTT	CASSPGTANTGELFF
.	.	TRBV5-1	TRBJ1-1	TGCGCCAGCAGCTTGGGAGGCAGCTTAAACACTGAAGCTTTCTTT	CASSLGGSLNTEAFF
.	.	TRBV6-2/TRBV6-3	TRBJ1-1	TGTGCCAGCAGTTTCATACCGTTGGGGCAAGCTTTCTTT	CASSFIPLGQAFF
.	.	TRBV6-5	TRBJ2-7	TGTGCCAGCAGTTACTCGAGGCGGTACGAGCAGTACTTC	CASSYSRRYEQYF
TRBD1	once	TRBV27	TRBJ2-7	TGTGCCAGCAGTTTATCGAGCCCCCGCAGGGGGCCCTACGAGCAGTACTTC	CASSLSSPRRGPYEQYF
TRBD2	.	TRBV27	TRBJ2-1	TGTGCCAGCAGAGAAAGGACTAGCGGATCCAATGAGCAGTTCTTC	CASRERTSGSNEQFF
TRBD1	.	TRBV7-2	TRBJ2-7	TGTGCCAGCAGCAGACAGGGGGCTTGGGCCTACGAGCAGTACTTC	CASSRQGAWAYEQYF
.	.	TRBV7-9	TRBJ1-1	TGTGCCAGCAGCCCTCGACGGGGCACTGAAGCTTTCTTT	CASSPRRGTEAFF
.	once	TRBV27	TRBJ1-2	TGTGCCAGCAGTTTACAGGGTTTCTATGGCTACACCTTC	CASSLQGFYGYTF
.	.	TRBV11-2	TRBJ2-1	TGTGCCAGCAGCTTGCGGGACCCCCTTTTCGGTGAGCAGTTCTTC	CASSLRDPLFGEQFF
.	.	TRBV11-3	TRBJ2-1	TGTGCCAGCAGCTTTCACGGGAGCGCCTCGTATGAGCAGTTCTTC	CASSFHGSASYEQFF
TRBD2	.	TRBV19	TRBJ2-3	TGTGCCAGTAGTACCTCAGCGGGGATAGTGGCAGATACGCAGTATTTT	CASSTSAGIVADTQYF
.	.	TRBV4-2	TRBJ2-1	TGTGCCAGCAGCCAAGAAACCGAGAATGAGCAGTTCTTC	CASSQETENEQFF
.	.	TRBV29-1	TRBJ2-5	TGCAGCGTTGTCGAGGGGGTAGAGACCCAGTACTTC	CSVVEGVETQYF
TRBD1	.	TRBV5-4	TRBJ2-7	TGTGCCAGCAGCTTGTGGGGACAGGGAGGGCGCGAGCAGTACTTC	CASSLWGQGGREQYF
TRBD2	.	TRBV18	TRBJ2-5	TGTGCCAGCTCGCCGGAAGCGGGAGTAACGACGACCCAGTACTTC	CASSPEAGVTTTQYF